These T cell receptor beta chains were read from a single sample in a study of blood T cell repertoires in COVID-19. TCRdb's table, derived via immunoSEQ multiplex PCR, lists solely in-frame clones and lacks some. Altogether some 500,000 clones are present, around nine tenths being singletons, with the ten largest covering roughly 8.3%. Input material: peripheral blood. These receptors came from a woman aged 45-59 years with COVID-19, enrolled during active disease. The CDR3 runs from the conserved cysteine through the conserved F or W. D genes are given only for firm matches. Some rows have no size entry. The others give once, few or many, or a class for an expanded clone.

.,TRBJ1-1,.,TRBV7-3,TGTGCCAGCAGCTTAGGACCCAGGGAAGGTGAAACTGAAGCTTTCTTT,CASSLGPREGETEAFF
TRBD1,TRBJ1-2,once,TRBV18,TGTGCCAGCTCACCGGGGACAGGGGATCGGGGCTACACCTTC,CASSPGTGDRGYTF
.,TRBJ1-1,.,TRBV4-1,TGCGCCAGCAGCCAAGAACAGGGAAGAACAGAAGCTTTCTTT,CASSQEQGRTEAFF
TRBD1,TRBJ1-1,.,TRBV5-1,TGCGCCAGCAGCTTGGGGACAGGGCGGATGAACACTGAAGCTTTCTTT,CASSLGTGRMNTEAFF
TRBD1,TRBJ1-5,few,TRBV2,TGTGCCAGCAGTCCGGACAGGAGCAATCAGCCCCAGCATTTT,CASSPDRSNQPQHF
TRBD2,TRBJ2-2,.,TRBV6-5,TGTGCCAGCAGTCCGAGGACTAGTAGCGGGGAGCTGTTTTTT,CASSPRTSSGELFF
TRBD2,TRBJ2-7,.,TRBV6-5,TGTGCCAGCGTGATCCGGGGGGGGGCCTACGAGCAGTACTTC,CASVIRGGAYEQYF
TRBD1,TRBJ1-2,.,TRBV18,TGTGCCAGCTCACAAGGGACAGCCTATGGCTACACCTTC,CASSQGTAYGYTF
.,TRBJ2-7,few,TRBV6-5,TGTGCCAGCACCAGGGGAGGGATCACCTTCTACGAGCAGTACTTC,CASTRGGITFYEQYF
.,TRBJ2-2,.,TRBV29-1,TGCAGCGTTGTGGGCAGCTCGAACACCGGGGAGCTGTTTTTT,CSVVGSSNTGELFF
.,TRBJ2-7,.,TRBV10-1,TGCGCCAGCAGTGGATGGGGGAGCGGCGGGGGCACCTACGAGCAGTACTTC,CASSGWGSGGGTYEQYF
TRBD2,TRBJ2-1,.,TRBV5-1,TGCGCCAGCAGCGCGAGCGGGAGCTCCTCCTACAATGAGCAGTTCTTC,CASSASGSSSYNEQFF
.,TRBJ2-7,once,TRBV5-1,TGCGCCAGCAGCTTGGTTAGGAGGGGCGAGCAGTACTTC,CASSLVRRGEQYF
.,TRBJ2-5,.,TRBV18,TGTGCCAGCTCACCCCCCCTGGAGTGGGAGACCCAGTACTTC,CASSPPLEWETQYF
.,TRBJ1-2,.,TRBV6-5,TGTGCCAGCAGTTCGGGTGAATATGGCTACACCTTC,CASSSGEYGYTF
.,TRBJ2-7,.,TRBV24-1,TGTGCCACCTACAACGGACTGCAAACCTACGAGCAGTACTTC,CATYNGLQTYEQYF
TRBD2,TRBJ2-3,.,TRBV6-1,TGTGCCAGCAGTGCACCTCTAGCGGGGGGACTCACAGATACGCAGTATTTT,CASSAPLAGGLTDTQYF
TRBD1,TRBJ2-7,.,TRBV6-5,TGTGCCAGCAGTTCCCGAACGGGACAGATGTACGAGCAGTACTTC,CASSSRTGQMYEQYF
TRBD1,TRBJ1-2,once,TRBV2,TGTGCCAGCAGTGCGTGGACAGGGGAAGGAGAAGTCTATGGCTACACCTTC,CASSAWTGEGEVYGYTF
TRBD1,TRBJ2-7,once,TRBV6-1,TGTGCCAGCAGTGAACTATCTGCAGGGGGTATCTACGAGCAGTACTTC,CASSELSAGGIYEQYF
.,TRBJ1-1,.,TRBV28,TGTGCCAGCAGTCCCCCCGTCCCTGAAGCTTTCTTT,CASSPPVPEAFF
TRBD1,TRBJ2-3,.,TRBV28,TGTGCCAGCAGTTTATACAGGGACAGGGCCTCCGGGATTAGCACAGATACGCAGTATTTT,CASSLYRDRASGISTDTQYF
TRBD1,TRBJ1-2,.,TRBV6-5,TGTGCCAGCAGTTTCGTCAAGGGACAGTTTAACTATGGCTACACCTTC,CASSFVKGQFNYGYTF
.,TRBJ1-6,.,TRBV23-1,TGCGCCAGCAGTGCTCAGAATCAATCACCCCTCCACTTT,CASSAQNQSPLHF
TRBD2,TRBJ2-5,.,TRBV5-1,TGCGCCAGCAGCGGGACTAGGGTCCTAGGAGAGACCCAGTACTTC,CASSGTRVLGETQYF
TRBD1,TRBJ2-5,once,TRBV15,TGTGCCACCACAGGGACAGGGGTACGCCCGGGTACCCAGTACTTC,CATTGTGVRPGTQYF
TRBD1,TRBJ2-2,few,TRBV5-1,TGCGCCAGCAGCTTGGAGGGGGCCGACACCGGGGAGCTGTTTTTT,CASSLEGADTGELFF
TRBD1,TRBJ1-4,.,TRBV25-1,TGTGCCAGCAGTCCCTCCGGGACAGTTAATGAAAAACTGTTTTTT,CASSPSGTVNEKLFF
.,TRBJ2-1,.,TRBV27,TGTGCCAGCAGTTTATGGGGCCGACCGAGCTCCTACAATGAGCAGTTCTTC,CASSLWGRPSSYNEQFF
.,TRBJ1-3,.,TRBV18,TGTGCCAGCTCACCAGGGCAGCCCCATTCCTCTGGAAACACCATATATTTT,CASSPGQPHSSGNTIYF
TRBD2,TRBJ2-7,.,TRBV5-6,TGTGCCAGCAGCTCCACTAGCGGGGGCCACGAGCAGTACTTC,CASSSTSGGHEQYF
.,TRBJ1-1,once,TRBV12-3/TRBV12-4,TGTGCCAGCCAACCGGGGGGGGCCACTGAAGCTTTCTTT,CASQPGGATEAFF
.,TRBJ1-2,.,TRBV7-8,TGTGCCAGCAGCTTAGAGCCAAATCAAGTCGTACATGGCTACACCTTC,CASSLEPNQVVHGYTF
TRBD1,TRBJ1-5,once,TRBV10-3,TGTGCCATCGGGGGGGGCGGACAGGGCGCCTTATTAAACAATCAGCCCCAGCATTTT,CAIGGGGQGALLNNQPQHF
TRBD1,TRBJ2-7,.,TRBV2,TGTGCCAGCAGTGAAGGGACAGGGGGCTTCTACGAGCAGTACTTC,CASSEGTGGFYEQYF
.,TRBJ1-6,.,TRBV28,TGTGCCAGCAGTCCCGCCGTCGGGGTTGGAGGTTCACCCCTCCACTTT,CASSPAVGVGGSPLHF
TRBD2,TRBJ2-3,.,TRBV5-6,TGTGCCAGCATCGGGGGGGCTGATACGCAGTATTTT,CASIGGADTQYF
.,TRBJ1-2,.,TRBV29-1,TGCAGCGTTTCGGACACCTATTTAGGCTACACCTTC,CSVSDTYLGYTF
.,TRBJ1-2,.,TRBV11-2,TGTGCCAGCAGCTTAGACGGGAATAACTATGGCTACACCTTC,CASSLDGNNYGYTF
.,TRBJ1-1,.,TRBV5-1,TGCGCCAGCAGCACGGTCCGGAACACTGAAGCTTTCTTT,CASSTVRNTEAFF
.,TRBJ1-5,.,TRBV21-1,TGTGCCAGCAGCAAACCGAAAACAGGGGGTCATTGGCAGCCCCAGCATTTT,CASSKPKTGGHWQPQHF
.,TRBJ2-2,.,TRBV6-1,TGTGCCAGCAGTGAAGTCGCGATCTACGGGGAGCTGTTTTTT,CASSEVAIYGELFF
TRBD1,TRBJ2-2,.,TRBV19,TGTGCCAGTAGTATTGTCGGACAGGTTGCCGGGGAGCTGTTTTTT,CASSIVGQVAGELFF
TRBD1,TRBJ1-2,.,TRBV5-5,TGTGCCAGCAGCCCAACTATGACAGGGGGCTCCGACTATGGCTACACCTTC,CASSPTMTGGSDYGYTF
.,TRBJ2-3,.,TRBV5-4,TGTGCCAGCAGTTATAGCGGTGCGGGGGATACGCAGTATTTT,CASSYSGAGDTQYF
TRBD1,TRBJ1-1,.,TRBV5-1,TGCGCCAGCAGCTTCGGGACAGGGCAGGGAATGAACACTGAAGCTTTCTTT,CASSFGTGQGMNTEAFF
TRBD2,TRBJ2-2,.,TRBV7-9,TGTGCCAGCAGCCATCTAGCGGGGGGGCCTACCGGGGAGCTGTTTTTT,CASSHLAGGPTGELFF
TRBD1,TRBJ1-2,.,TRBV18,TGTGCCAGCTCACCGGACAGGGGATTCAGCTACACCTTC,CASSPDRGFSYTF
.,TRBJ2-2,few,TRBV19,TGTGCCAGTGCGGCACAGGGTGTGAACACCGGGGAGCTGTTTTTT,CASAAQGVNTGELFF
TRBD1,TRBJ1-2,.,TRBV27,TGTGCCAGCAGTTTAGGACTCGGGACAGGGGTCGGCTACACCTTC,CASSLGLGTGVGYTF
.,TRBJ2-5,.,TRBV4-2,TGTGCCAGCAGCCAAGACTCGTTCAGGGCGAGCCGGGAGACCCAGTACTTC,CASSQDSFRASRETQYF
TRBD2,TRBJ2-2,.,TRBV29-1,TGCAGCGCCCTTAGTAGCGGGACCGGGGAGCTGTTTTTT,CSALSSGTGELFF